These 30 T cell receptor beta chains share one sample of origin, sequenced in a study of graft-versus-host responses after intestinal transplantation. Sequencing was performed with immunoSEQ multiplex PCR; in TCRdb, only in-frame clones are kept and a portion is missing. The sample has roughly 3,600 clones, 75% seen once. This sample's time point: postoperative day 105 after intestinal transplantation (dayNNNN = postoperative day). Processing released intraepithelial and lamina propria lymphocytes from the graft tissue. The material sequenced was ileum tissue, taken 105 days after intestinal transplantation. These receptors originate from a human patient who received an intestinal transplant, so some T cells may come from the graft donor.

The chain uses TRBV7-9 and TRBJ2-4, with a weak D call TRBD1 (6 bases). The CDR3 runs to 19 residues. Germline-derived CDR1 and CDR2 are SEHNR and FQNEAQ (reference sequence). The V end was cut by 2 bases, the J end by 0 bases, with 20 bases between. CDR3 amino acids: CASSLIRDIVYIAKNIQYF. CDR3 DNA sequence: TGTGCCAGCAGCTTAATCCGGGACATCGTATATATAGCCAAAAACATTCAGTACTTC. The variable domain in full, completed from reference TRBV7-9 and TRBJ2-4, reads DTGVSQNPRHKITKRGQNVTFRCDPISEHNRLYWYRQTLGQGPEFLTYFQNEAQLEKSRLLSDRFSAERPKGSFSTLEIQRTEQGDSAMYLCASSLIRDIVYIAKNIQYFGAGTRLSVL.

The V and J genes are TRBV7-9 and TRBJ2-7, with 7 bases identical to TRBD2. CDR1 is SEHNR, CDR2 FQNEAQ, per germline (reference sequence). This CDR3 comprises 14 residues. Trimming removed 5 bases from V and 4 bases from J; junction bases left unmatched: 8. Here the CDR3 reads CASSLIGGVYEQYF. Here the CDR3 DNA reads TGTGCCAGCAGCCTAATTGGGGGGGTATACGAGCAGTACTTC.

This clone came up once. The CDR3 DNA is TGCGCCAGCAGCGATAGCGGAAGGGGCTCTGGGGCCAACGTCCTGACTTTC. This sequence encodes CASSDSGRGSGANVLTF. This chain links TRBV5-1 with TRBJ2-6, with D possibly matching TRBD2 (6 bases). Germline values: CDR1 SGHRS, CDR2 YFSETQ. The CDR3 runs 17 residues. V was trimmed by 4 bases and J by 0 bases, leaving 14 bases between them.

The chain couples TRBV10-1 to TRBJ2-4; no firm D call. Germline lookup yields CDR1 WNHNN and CDR2 SYGVQD (reference sequence). The CDR3 is made up of 16 amino acids. Trimming stripped 4 bases from V and 1 base from J, with 14 bases between. The CDR3 reads CASSAGRIPAKNIQYF. The DNA for the CDR3 is TGCGCCAGCAGTGCTGGGCGGATCCCTGCCAAAAACATTCAGTACTTC.

This clone was detected only a few times. The chain links TRBV2 to TRBJ1-5, with 8 nucleotides matching TRBD1. CDR1 is SNHLY, CDR2 FYNNEI, per germline. The V and J ends lost 8 bases and 7 bases, in that order; junction bases with no gene match: 7. The CDR3 length is 13 residues. Here the CDR3 DNA reads TGTGCCAGCGGCGGGGCAGGGGGCCAGCCCCAGCATTTT. Its translation: CASGGAGGQPQHF.

This chain links TRBV11-2 with TRBJ1-4; D is uncertain. The CDR3 has 13 residues. CDR1 and CDR2 (germline): SGHAT, FQNNGV. Deletions cut 1 base from V and 2 bases from J, with 2 bases between. CDR3 bases: TGTGCCAGCAGCTTAGTGACTAATGAAAAACTGTTTTTT. This gives the protein CASSLVTNEKLFF.

The chain has TRBV19 and TRBJ2-1; TRBD2 matches 10 bases. V lost 6 bases, J lost 0 bases, and 5 bases stayed unmatched. This CDR3 region has 16 residues. CDR1 and CDR2 from the germline V gene are LNHDA and SQIVND (reference sequence). CDR3 region: CASRRSSGSSYNEQFF. The CDR3 DNA reads as TGTGCCAGTAGACGCTCTAGCGGGAGCTCCTACAATGAGCAGTTCTTC.

The gene calls are TRBV2 and TRBJ2-3; 8 nucleotides align to TRBD2. Per the germline V gene, CDR1 is SNHLY and CDR2 is FYNNEI. The CDR3 extends over 14 amino acids. The junction had 1 base not matched to a gene; V was cut back by 4 bases and J by 1 base. CDR3 amino acids: CASSAGGGTDTQYF. The CDR3 DNA reads TGTGCCAGCAGTGCGGGGGGGGGCACAGATACGCAGTATTTT.

The DNA for the CDR3 is TGCGCCAGCAGCCAAGATCCCAGTTCCAATCAGCCCCAGCATTTT. Amino acids: CASSQDPSSNQPQHF. This chain uses TRBV4-1 with TRBJ1-5; D call uncertain. V lost 0 bases, J lost 3 bases, and 9 bases lay in between. The V gene's germline CDR1 is MGHRA and CDR2 YSYEKL. The CDR3 runs to 15 residues.

The genes are TRBV7-3 and TRBJ2-2; TRBD1 matches at 9 bases. V lost 4 bases to trimming and J lost 3 bases; unmatched junction nucleotides: 3. The CDR3 loop spans 15 amino acids. From germline, CDR1 is SGHTA and CDR2 FQGTGA. The CDR3 DNA sequence: TGTGCCAGCAGCTCACAGGGGGCGGACACCGGGGAGCTGTTTTTT. Residues: CASSSQGADTGELFF.

V gene TRBV7-9 combines with J gene TRBJ2-5, with D hard to call. The J call could be wrong; TRBJ2-7 is a better fit for the DNA end. This CDR3 has 14 residues. The germline V gene encodes CDR1 SEHNR and CDR2 FQNEAQ (reference sequence). Here the CDR3 reads CASSLILPNYEQYF. In DNA, the CDR3 is TGTGCCAGCAGCTTGATACTACCTAACTACGAGCAGTACTTC.

This clone is large (0.1 to 1%) within its sample. The V and J genes are TRBV9 and TRBJ1-3; 7 bases match TRBD1. Germline values: CDR1 SGDLS, CDR2 YYNGEE. Trimming removed 4 bases from V and 8 bases from J; junction bases left unmatched: 3. The CDR3 is made up of 12 amino acids. Here the CDR3 reads CASSLTGDTIYF. CDR3 sequence (DNA): TGTGCCAGCAGCTTAACAGGGGACACCATATATTTT. Using reference TRBV9 and TRBJ1-3 for the parts outside the CDR3, the full variable domain is DSGVTQTPKHLITATGQRVTLRCSPRSGDLSVYWYQQSLDQGLQFLIQYYNGEERAKGNILERFSAQQFPDLHSELNLSSLELGDSALYFCASSLTGDTIYFGEGSWLTVV.

This clone came up a few times. V and J are TRBV7-6 and TRBJ2-1, with D possibly TRBD1 on 6 matching bases. The germline V and J ends were trimmed by 5 bases and 2 bases, with 13 bases remaining between them. Germline V gene data show CDR1 as SGHVS and CDR2 as FNYEAQ. The CDR3 loop spans 15 amino acids. CDR3 in amino acids: CASSPVQGTYNEQFF. As DNA, the CDR3 is TGTGCCAGCAGCCCGGTACAGGGAACCTACAATGAGCAGTTCTTC.

The J gene is TRBJ2-3, the V gene TRBV2, with 8 bases identical to TRBD2. The CDR3 contains 14 residues. The germline CDR1 and CDR2 sequences are SNHLY and FYNNEI. Trimming cost V 6 bases and J 2 bases; bases outside gene matches: 4. CDR3 sequence: CASRVAGNTDTQYF. The CDR3 region has the DNA TGTGCCAGCAGAGTAGCGGGAAACACAGATACGCAGTATTTT.

This sequence joins TRBV5-1 and TRBJ2-1, with D tentatively TRBD1 (5 bases). Between the trimmed V and J ends, which lost 3 bases and 1 base, there was a span of 14 bases. The germline V gene has CDR1 SGHRS and CDR2 YFSETQ. This CDR3 has 16 amino acids. The CDR3 region has the DNA TGCGCCAGCAGCTCACAAGGACACAAATCCTACAATGAGCAGTTCTTC. Its translation is CASSSQGHKSYNEQFF.

This clone was counted between two and nine times. The chain links TRBV6-4 to TRBJ2-3; no reliable D call. Germline V CDR1 and CDR2: MRHNA, SNTAGT. This CDR3 spans 13 amino acids. Between the trimmed V and J ends, which lost 3 bases and 5 bases, there was a span of 9 bases. The CDR3 protein is CASSEQMGDTQYF. DNA of the CDR3: TGTGCCAGCAGTGAGCAGATGGGAGATACGCAGTATTTT.

This clone was recorded a few times. The V call is TRBV2, the J call TRBJ2-5; 11 positions match TRBD2. Trimming at V came to 3 bases and at J to 6 bases, leaving 6 bases not matched to a gene. The CDR3 loop spans 15 amino acids. Per the germline V gene, CDR1 is SNHLY and CDR2 is FYNNEI. This chain's CDR3 is CASSDPTSGAKTQYF. The CDR3 DNA reads TGTGCCAGCAGTGACCCGACTAGCGGGGCGAAGACCCAGTACTTC.

The V call is TRBV15, the J call TRBJ2-4; TRBD2 agrees at 7 bases. After removal of 3 bases from V and 0 bases from J, the junction contained 5 bases not matched to a gene. This CDR3 has 16 residues. In germline, CDR1 is LNHNV, CDR2 YYDKDF (reference sequence). As DNA, the CDR3 is TGTGCCACCAGCAGCCGGGACTACCAAGCCAAAAACATTCAGTACTTC. This codes for CATSSRDYQAKNIQYF. The complete variable domain, with remaining parts taken from reference TRBV15 and TRBJ2-4, reads DAMVIQNPRYQVTQFGKPVTLSCSQTLNHNVMYWYQQKSSQAPKLLFHYYDKDFNNEADTPDNFQSRRPNTSFCFLDIRSPGLGDTAMYLCATSSRDYQAKNIQYFGAGTRLSVL.

With respect to this clone: A junction boundary mismatches the germline segment, possibly from a read error. At the DNA level, this CDR3 is encoded by other sequences in the same sample as well. The chain uses TRBV9 and TRBJ2-7; D uncertain. The germline V gene has CDR1 SGDLS and CDR2 YYNGEE. This CDR3 region has 10 residues. The CDR3 reads CATKHYEQYF. As DNA, the CDR3 is TGCGCCACTAAACACTACGAGCAGTACTTC.

This sequence joins TRBV4-3 and TRBJ2-5; D not certain. V lost 4 bases and J 4 bases, leaving 19 bases between the germline ends. The CDR3 runs 16 residues. Germline CDR1 is LGHNA and CDR2 is YSLEER. The DNA of the CDR3 is TGCGCCAGCAGCCGGCGGAATCTACCCCTCGGAGAGACCCAGTACTTC. Residues: CASSRRNLPLGETQYF.

There are a few counts of this clone. The CDR3 nucleotides read TGTGCCAGCAGTTACCATCTGGACAGGGGGCATATCACAGATACGCAGTATTTT. Its translation: CASSYHLDRGHITDTQYF. This chain connects TRBV6-7 to TRBJ2-3; 11 positions agree with TRBD1. TRBV6-7 is filed as an ORF, its function uncertain. The trim removed 2 bases at V and 2 bases at J, leaving 9 bases unmatched. CDR3 length equals 18 residues.

J is TRBJ2-1 and V is TRBV2; D possibly uses TRBD1 or TRBD2 (5 bases each). Per germline, CDR1 SNHLY and CDR2 FYNNEI. Trimming took 8 bases from V and 8 from J, leaving 13 bases between them. The CDR3 is 12 residues long. In nucleotides, the CDR3 is TGTGCCAGCCGGGGCGATCCGGATGAGCAGTTCTTC. Translating it yields CASRGDPDEQFF.

The V gene is TRBV5-4, the J gene TRBJ2-7; D perhaps matches TRBD2 (5 bases). CDR3 length: 16 residues. Germline CDR1 is SGHNT and CDR2 is YYREEE (reference sequence). Trimming pared 1 base from V and 0 bases from J, leaving 14 bases between. The CDR3 loop is CASSLSLSASSYEQYF. For the CDR3, the DNA is TGTGCCAGCAGCTTGTCACTTAGCGCGAGCTCCTACGAGCAGTACTTC.

This clone was observed a handful of times. The rearrangement joins TRBV9 to TRBJ2-2, with 8 bases lining up with TRBD2. The CDR3 is 17 amino acids. The V segment lost 4 bases and the J segment 1 base; nucleotides outside the gene matches: 9. CDR1 is SGDLS, CDR2 YYNGEE, per germline. In nucleotides, the CDR3 is TGTGCCAGCAGCCGTAGCGGGGTCCTTTGGAACACCGGGGAGCTGTTTTTT. This translates into CASSRSGVLWNTGELFF.

This sequence joins TRBV11-1 and TRBJ2-1; TRBD2 aligns across 11 bases. Germline V gene data show CDR1 as SGHAT and CDR2 as FQDESV (reference sequence). The CDR3 consists of 17 residues. V shed 5 bases, J shed 7 bases, and the junction held 13 bases outside the gene matches. CDR3 protein: CASSLGVAGGRLNEQFF. The DNA of the CDR3 is TGTGCCAGCAGCCTTGGGGTAGCGGGGGGGCGGTTAAATGAGCAGTTCTTC. The whole variable domain, filled in from reference TRBV11-1 and TRBJ2-1, reads EAEVAQSPRYKITEKSQAVAFWCDPISGHATLYWYRQILGQGPELLVQFQDESVVDDSQLPKDRFSAERLKGVDSTLKIQPAELGDSAMYLCASSLGVAGGRLNEQFFGPGTRLTVL.

V and J are TRBV12-5 and TRBJ2-5; possible D gene TRBD1, 7 bases. Per the germline V gene, CDR1 is LGHNT and CDR2 is FRNRAP. The CDR3 extends over 14 amino acids. V shed 5 bases and J shed 5 bases, with 15 bases lying between them. The CDR3 reads CASGDTGAGETQYF. Written as DNA, the CDR3 is TGTGCTAGTGGTGATACAGGGGCGGGGGAGACCCAGTACTTC. Variable domain in full (rest from reference TRBV12-5 and TRBJ2-5): DARVTQTPRHKVTEMGQEVTMRCQPILGHNTVFWYRQTMMQGLELLAYFRNRAPLDDSGMPKDRFSAEMPDATLATLKIQPSEPRDSAVYFCASGDTGAGETQYFGPGTRLLVL.

This clone has just a few counts. The rearrangement links TRBV5-1 to TRBJ2-3; no reliable D call. The length of the CDR3 is 16 residues. Germline CDR1 is SGHRS and CDR2 is YFSETQ. Trimming pared 1 base from V and 0 bases from J, leaving 12 bases between. CDR3 region: CASSLFPTKSTDTQYF. In DNA, the CDR3 is TGCGCCAGCAGCTTGTTTCCGACAAAGAGCACAGATACGCAGTATTTT. The full variable domain, in which reference TRBV5-1 and TRBJ2-3 provide the parts outside the CDR3, is KAGVTQTPRYLIKTRGQQVTLSCSPISGHRSVSWYQQTPGQGLQFLFEYFSETQRNKGNFPGRFSGRQFSNSRSEMNVSTLELGDSALYLCASSLFPTKSTDTQYFGPGTRLTVL.

V and J are TRBV18 and TRBJ2-7; D tentatively fits TRBD1 or TRBD2 (5 bases each). CDR1 is KGHSH, CDR2 LQKENI, per germline. V was shortened by 6 bases and J by 2 bases, with 23 bases between the two germline ends. The CDR3 has 17 amino acids. CDR3 nucleotides: TGTGCCAGCTCCCCCCGGGGCGTGTCCCCAGGTACCTACGAGCAGTACTTC. Translating it yields CASSPRGVSPGTYEQYF.

This chain links TRBV2 with TRBJ2-7, with TRBD2 matching 11 bases. CDR1 and CDR2 (germline): SNHLY, FYNNEI. CDR3 length: 15 amino acids. Trimming removed 9 bases from V and 5 bases from J; junction bases left unmatched: 12. The CDR3 sequence: CASLQIMGLADEQYF. CDR3 DNA: TGTGCCAGTCTACAGATAATGGGACTAGCGGACGAGCAGTACTTC.

This sequence joins TRBV5-4 and TRBJ2-7; 13 positions agree with TRBD2. In germline, CDR1 is SGHNT, CDR2 YYREEE (reference sequence). This CDR3 contains 15 residues. The trim removed 4 bases at V and 4 bases at J, leaving 5 bases unmatched. The CDR3 DNA is TGTGCCAGCAGCCTGGGACTAGCGGGAACGTACGAGCAGTACTTC. Its protein product is CASSLGLAGTYEQYF.